These T cell receptor beta chains were read from a single sample in a study of patients and donors after allogeneic stem cell transplantation. MiXCR, run by TCRdb on the RT-PCR reads, gives a single entry per CDR3 protein. The sample has approximately 200,000 distinct CDR3 sequences; less than 45% are singletons. The specimen sequenced was blood, either unsorted or a sorted T cell fraction (not recorded which). These receptors all come from a human donor who was either an allogeneic HSCT recipient or a stem cell or donor lymphocyte infusion donor (not recorded which). It is not recorded whose cells these are; they may come from a transplant donor. The CDR3 runs from the conserved cysteine through the conserved F or W. The order of the fields is J gene, clone size, V gene, CDR3 protein. Some rows mark clone size as missing; the rest say once, few, many or name a class of expanded clone.

TRBJ1-6	.	TRBV18	CASYAPGQGVSYNSPLHF
TRBJ1-5	.	TRBV9	CASSEGTARNQPQHF
TRBJ1-5	.	TRBV20-1	CSARDFTGVPYSNQPQHF
TRBJ2-1	.	TRBV2	CASRAGASSYNEQFF
TRBJ2-7	.	TRBV5-1	CASSLGSGQTYEQYF
TRBJ2-3	.	TRBV29-1	CSGDSSSTDTQYF
TRBJ2-5	.	TRBV2	CASSGRVGGPLETQYF
TRBJ2-3	.	TRBV20-1	CSALPGMDTQYF
TRBJ1-6	few	TRBV29-1	CSVSGTPNSPLHF
TRBJ2-3	.	TRBV9	CASSSSGRTDTQYF
TRBJ2-7	.	TRBV4-3	CASSQEAGPYEQYF
TRBJ2-3	.	TRBV28	CASSRASTDTQYF
TRBJ1-2	few	TRBV12-3/TRBV12-4	CASRGTERYGYTF
TRBJ1-3	.	TRBV5-1	CASSLIGRTGTDTIYF
TRBJ2-7	.	TRBV20-1	CSARDRTGAGYEQYF
TRBJ2-5	.	TRBV5-1	CASSYPTSGQETQYF
TRBJ2-7	few	TRBV5-8	CASSLLEQYF
TRBJ1-4	.	TRBV9	CASSVLEDRDEEKLFF
TRBJ1-2	.	TRBV28	CASSLLGGGGRGYTF
TRBJ1-1	.	TRBV7-9	CASQKSTEAFF
TRBJ2-7	.	TRBV13	CATSGRDYEQYF
TRBJ2-7	.	TRBV24-1	CATSEGTGGGEQYF
TRBJ1-1	.	TRBV5-1	CASSLNKGLAEAFF
TRBJ2-7	.	TRBV30	CAWTGGNYEQYF
TRBJ1-2	.	TRBV6-2/TRBV6-3	CASSYYGQGSGYTF
TRBJ1-1	.	TRBV4-3	CASSPDFRGTEAFF
TRBJ2-1	.	TRBV12-3/TRBV12-4	CASSPKHLARVYNEQFF
TRBJ2-7	.	TRBV12-3/TRBV12-4	CASSLNYEQYF
TRBJ2-1	.	TRBV12-3/TRBV12-4	CATGGGDEQFF
TRBJ2-1	.	TRBV7-9	CASRPGTSGSTYNEQFF
TRBJ2-7	.	TRBV27	CASSSAGTGTYEQYF
TRBJ1-2	few	TRBV12-3/TRBV12-4	CASSNDGSYGYTF
TRBJ1-1	.	TRBV20-1	CSARRDRVLPEAFF
TRBJ1-1	few	TRBV9	CASSFTGTHNTEAFF
TRBJ1-1	.	TRBV6-1	CASSERLEWEAFF
TRBJ2-6	.	TRBV29-1	CSARDDGESSGANVLTF